This passage covers 32 T cell receptor beta chains from one sample sequenced in a study of glioma-infiltrating T cells after dendritic cell vaccination. Time point: after dendritic cell vaccination, including at tumor progression/relapse. Repertoires were generated with immunoSEQ multiplex PCR, while TCRdb's copy carries only in-frame clones and drops some. The sample records tens of thousands of clones, around 83% being singletons. The input for sequencing was blood, taken after dendritic cell vaccination. Receptor source: a human donor with glioblastoma.

The V call is TRBV29-1, the J call TRBJ2-5, with TRBD2 identical over 13 bases. Germline values: CDR1 SQVTM, CDR2 ANQGSEA. J gave up 2 bases and V 7 bases, and 13 bases lay outside the gene matches. This CDR3 contains 17 residues. In nucleotides, the CDR3 is TGCAGCGCTCGGACTAGCGGGGGCCCCGCGCCTCAAGAGACCCAGTACTTC. Its protein is CSARTSGGPAPQETQYF.

The genes are TRBV18 and TRBJ1-2, with TRBD1 matching 9 bases. This CDR3 has 15 residues. The germline V gene encodes CDR1 KGHSH and CDR2 LQKENI. V trimming: 2 bases; J trimming: 5 bases; junction bases outside the gene matches: 6. This chain's CDR3 is CASSPFDRGDYGYTF. The CDR3 nucleotides are TGTGCCAGCTCACCATTCGACAGGGGGGATTATGGCTACACCTTC. The full variable domain, rest sourced from reference TRBV18 and TRBJ1-2, is NAGVMQNPRHLVRRRGQEARLRCSPMKGHSHVYWYRQLPEEGLKFMVYLQKENIIDESGMPKERFSAEFPKEGPSILRIQQVVRGDSAAYFCASSPFDRGDYGYTFGSGTRLTVV.

The genes are TRBV9 and TRBJ1-3; D is perhaps TRBD1 (6 bases). CDR3 length: 16 amino acids. Germline V CDR1 and CDR2: SGDLS, YYNGEE. The V end lost 0 bases, the J end lost 2 bases, and 12 bases lay between the germline ends. The CDR3 region is CASSVVSAGAGNTIYF. The DNA for the CDR3 is TGTGCCAGCAGCGTAGTATCGGCAGGGGCTGGAAACACCATATATTTT.

V usage is TRBV27 and J usage is TRBJ2-7, with 7 positions matching TRBD1. CDR3 size: 13 residues. V dropped 6 bases and J dropped 5; count of bases not matched to a gene: 7. Germline CDR1 MNHEY, CDR2 SMNVEV (reference sequence). Written as DNA, the CDR3 is TGTGCCAGCAGAAAAGACAGGGACCACGAGCAGTACTTC. Protein sequence: CASRKDRDHEQYF.

The V call is TRBV6-5, the J call TRBJ1-6, with TRBD1 as a possible D gene (6 bases). CDR3 size: 16 residues. The V gene lost 4 bases and the J gene lost 10 bases, with 20 bases spanning the gap. CDR1 MNHEY and CDR2 SVGAGI come from the germline V gene. CDR3 region: CASSSPSGQGNSPLHF. The CDR3 DNA sequence: TGTGCCAGCAGTTCCCCATCGGGCCAGGGGAACTCACCCCTCCACTTT.

The chain couples TRBV6-5 to TRBJ2-1; 11 bases match TRBD2. Germline-derived CDR1 and CDR2 are MNHEY and SVGAGI. J lost 10 bases, V lost 8 bases, and 10 bases had no gene match. CDR3 size: 14 residues. The CDR3 DNA reads as TGTGCCAGCGGGTTAGCGGGGGGGCCAGGGGAGCAGTTCTTC. Amino acids: CASGLAGGPGEQFF.

The V gene is TRBV7-2, the J gene TRBJ2-5; TRBD2 is a possible D gene (6 bases). Per the germline V gene, CDR1 is SGHTA and CDR2 is FQGNSA. Trimming removed 0 bases from V and 4 bases from J, with 12 bases in between. The CDR3 is 15 amino acids. The CDR3 protein is CASSLALAGPETQYF. The CDR3 DNA is TGTGCCAGCAGCTTAGCGCTGGCGGGACCAGAGACCCAGTACTTC.

The genes are TRBV7-2 and TRBJ2-7, with TRBD1 identical over 10 bases. The length of the CDR3 is 15 residues. Germline V gene sequence: CDR1 SGHTA, CDR2 FQGNSA. The V gene end was trimmed by 5 bases and the J gene end by 2 bases; junction bases not matched to a gene: 6. The CDR3 is CASSVGTGETYEQYF. The CDR3 DNA is TGTGCCAGCAGCGTCGGGACAGGGGAAACCTACGAGCAGTACTTC.

This chain joins TRBV6-1 and TRBJ1-5; 7 bases are shared with TRBD1. The CDR3 has 13 residues. The V gene's germline CDR1 is MNHNS and CDR2 SASEGT. V was clipped by 11 bases and J by 6 bases; unmatched bases: 10. The CDR3 DNA follows: TGTGCCTCCCAGAAGGGGGCCGGTCAGCCCCAGCATTTT. Translating it yields CASQKGAGQPQHF.

The rearrangement joins TRBV30 to TRBJ1-5; 10 bases map to TRBD1. Germline V gives CDR1 GTSNPN, CDR2 SVGIG (reference sequence). The CDR3 runs 15 residues. V dropped 2 bases and J dropped 5; count of bases not matched to a gene: 6. CDR3 in amino acids: CAWSTHGQGDQPQHF. The CDR3 bases are TGTGCCTGGAGTACCCATGGACAGGGGGATCAGCCCCAGCATTTT.

This chain connects TRBV15 to TRBJ2-5; D remains unclear. The J call may be in error: the DNA end matches TRBJ2-7 better. Germline-derived CDR1 and CDR2 are LNHNV and YYDKDF (reference sequence). The CDR3 has 13 amino acids. DNA for the CDR3: TGTGCCACCAGCAGAGATCTCGGGTACGAGCAGTACTTC. This gives the protein CATSRDLGYEQYF.

The chain links TRBV29-1 to TRBJ1-5, with a possible D match to TRBD1 (5 bases). Germline-derived CDR1 and CDR2 are SQVTM and ANQGSEA. This CDR3 is built from 14 residues. V shed 4 bases and J shed 0 bases, with 10 bases lying between them. CDR3 bases: TGCAGCGTTGTCGAGACAGATAGCAATCAGCCCCAGCATTTT. It is translated as CSVVETDSNQPQHF.

This chain uses TRBV2 with TRBJ2-7; tentative D call: TRBD1 (6 bases). V gave up 3 bases and J gave up 2 bases, with 11 bases separating them. Looked up from germline, CDR1 is SNHLY and CDR2 is FYNNEI. This CDR3 contains 14 residues. The CDR3 loop reads CASSDDRWAYEQYF. The CDR3 DNA sequence: TGTGCCAGCAGTGATGACAGGTGGGCCTACGAGCAGTACTTC.

The J gene is TRBJ1-2, the V gene TRBV7-8, with D unclear. The germline V and J ends were trimmed by 1 base and 4 bases, with 13 bases remaining between them. The CDR3 runs to 15 residues. Per the germline V gene, CDR1 is SGHVS and CDR2 is FQNEAQ. The CDR3 region has the DNA TGTGCCAGCAGCTTAGAGTCTACGGGGAGCTATGGCTACACCTTC. Translating it yields CASSLESTGSYGYTF.

The J gene is TRBJ2-7, the V gene TRBV6-1, with 8 bases identical to TRBD1. The germline V gene encodes CDR1 MNHNS and CDR2 SASEGT. The CDR3 has 14 amino acids. J was trimmed by 0 bases and V by 6 bases; bases with no gene match: 4. The chain's CDR3 is CASSVDRASYEQYF. CDR3 nucleotide sequence: TGTGCCAGCAGCGTGGACAGGGCCTCCTACGAGCAGTACTTC.

This chain connects TRBV6-1 to TRBJ1-5; 9 bases map to TRBD1. V was clipped by 6 bases and J by 6 bases; unmatched bases: 9. Germline values: CDR1 MNHNS, CDR2 SASEGT. The CDR3 has 15 amino acids. The CDR3 coding sequence is TGTGCCAGCAGGCCCGGGACAGGGTCTGTTCAGCCCCAGCATTTT. Residues: CASRPGTGSVQPQHF.

This chain joins TRBV7-9 and TRBJ2-2, with 11 bases aligning to TRBD2. The CDR3 runs 19 residues. Germline V gives CDR1 SEHNR, CDR2 FQNEAQ (reference sequence). Trimming cost V 0 bases and J 0 bases; bases outside gene matches: 6. The CDR3 bases are TGTGCCAGCAGCTTAGCGCGACTAGCGGGGAACACGAACACCGGGGAGCTGTTTTTT. This gives the protein CASSLARLAGNTNTGELFF.

CDR3 nucleotides: TGTGCCAGCAGCTTAGCGTCGACTTATGGCTACACCTTC. This sequence encodes CASSLASTYGYTF. This chain links TRBV7-6 with TRBJ1-2; D gene unclear. CDR1 is SGHVS, CDR2 FNYEAQ, per germline. V gave up 0 bases and J gave up 5 bases, with 7 bases separating them. This CDR3 contains 13 residues.

This chain links TRBV27 with TRBJ2-1; 9 bases line up with TRBD2. With 5 bases clipped from V and 0 bases from J, the junction kept 8 bases outside the gene matches. The CDR3 spans 17 residues. Germline CDR1 is MNHEY and CDR2 is SMNVEV (reference sequence). CDR3 nucleotides: TGTGCCAGCAGTACAAGCGGGGGGCGAAGCTCCTACAATGAGCAGTTCTTC. Amino acid sequence: CASSTSGGRSSYNEQFF.

This rearrangement joins TRBV5-4 to TRBJ1-1; unclear D gene. There are 12 residues in the CDR3. CDR1 is SGHNT, CDR2 YYREEE, per germline (reference sequence). Trimming pared 4 bases from V and 11 bases from J, leaving 15 bases between. The CDR3 region has the DNA TGTGCCAGCAGCGGTAGGGAGCCTGTGGCTTTCTTT. This gives the protein CASSGREPVAFF.

The rearrangement links TRBV10-3 to TRBJ2-5; TRBD1 aligns across 9 bases. V shed 3 bases and J 2 bases; nucleotides not matched to a gene: 1. Germline V lookup: CDR1 ENHRY, CDR2 SYGVKD. This CDR3 is built from 14 residues. The CDR3 DNA is TGTGCCATCAGTGACGGGACAGGGCAAGAGACCCAGTACTTC. It is translated as CAISDGTGQETQYF.

This clone was found once. This chain uses TRBV5-1 with TRBJ2-3; a weak D match, TRBD2 (6 bases). The germline V gene has CDR1 SGHRS and CDR2 YFSETQ. The CDR3 length is 15 residues. V lost 0 bases and J 3 bases, leaving 11 bases between the germline ends. The CDR3 bases are TGCGCCAGCAGCTTGGAGTGGGGGGAGACAGATACGCAGTATTTT. Translated: CASSLEWGETDTQYF.

The chain recombines TRBV5-1 with TRBJ2-3; D perhaps matches TRBD1 (6 bases). The CDR3 consists of 15 residues. CDR1 is SGHRS, CDR2 YFSETQ, per germline. V lost 2 bases and J lost 0, with 10 bases in between. The CDR3 region is CASSLADRSTDTQYF. CDR3 DNA sequence: TGCGCCAGCAGCTTAGCAGACAGGAGCACAGATACGCAGTATTTT.

This chain uses TRBV29-1 with TRBJ1-3; 10 bases align to TRBD1. The trim removed 5 bases at V and 2 bases at J, leaving 6 bases unmatched. Germline V CDR1 and CDR2: SQVTM, ANQGSEA. The CDR3 sequence is 15 residues long. CDR3 sequence (DNA): TGCAGCGTTCGCCACGGGACAGGGGCTGGAAACACCATATATTTT. It translates to CSVRHGTGAGNTIYF.

This rearrangement joins TRBV7-9 to TRBJ2-7, with D uncertain. The CDR3 length is 13 residues. CDR1 is SEHNR, CDR2 FQNEAQ, per germline (reference sequence). Trimming took off 2 bases at V and 2 bases at J, with 7 bases between the two ends. The CDR3 is CASSLSDAYEQYF. CDR3 DNA sequence: TGTGCCAGCAGCTTATCAGATGCCTACGAGCAGTACTTC.

This chain links TRBV30 with TRBJ1-6, with D perhaps TRBD1 (6 bases). The V gene lost 0 bases and the J gene lost 0 bases, with 9 bases spanning the gap. CDR3 size: 16 residues. Germline V gene lookup returns CDR1 GTSNPN and CDR2 SVGIG (reference sequence). The CDR3 loop is CAWSVGGASYNSPLHF. CDR3 DNA sequence: TGTGCCTGGAGTGTAGGGGGGGCCTCCTATAATTCACCCCTCCACTTT. Looking up the rest from reference TRBV30 and TRBJ1-6 gives the full variable domain: SQTIHQWPATLVQPVGSPLSLECTVEGTSNPNLYWYRQAAGRGLQLLFYSVGIGQISSEVPQNLSASRPQDRQFILSSKKLLLSDSGFYLCAWSVGGASYNSPLHFGNGTRLTVT.

V gene TRBV29-1 combines with J gene TRBJ2-7; maybe TRBD1 (5 bases). V was cut by 7 bases and J by 6 bases, with 22 bases left in between. The CDR3 consists of 14 residues. The germline gives CDR1 SQVTM, CDR2 ANQGSEA. The DNA for the CDR3 is TGCAGCGCTCCGATACAACAGGTCGCCGGCGAGCAGTACTTC. Its translation: CSAPIQQVAGEQYF.

In its sample, this clone was seen a few times. V usage is TRBV2 and J usage is TRBJ2-7; TRBD1 aligns across 7 bases. Germline V gene sequence: CDR1 SNHLY, CDR2 FYNNEI. J gave up 5 bases and V 6 bases, and 1 base lay outside the gene matches. CDR3 length: 11 residues. CDR3 coding DNA: TGTGCCAGCAGGACAGGGAACGAGCAGTACTTC. Encoded protein: CASRTGNEQYF.

The chain recombines TRBV7-2 with TRBJ1-1; D remains unclear. CDR1 is SGHTA, CDR2 FQGNSA, per germline. Trimming took 5 bases from V and 8 from J, leaving 12 bases between them. The CDR3 is made up of 12 amino acids. This CDR3 is CASSLGRGEAFF. CDR3 bases: TGTGCCAGCAGCCTAGGCCGGGGAGAAGCTTTCTTT.

The rearrangement joins TRBV5-1 to TRBJ2-2, with 8 bases matching TRBD1. Per the germline V gene, CDR1 is SGHRS and CDR2 is YFSETQ. The CDR3 runs 15 residues. The junction had 7 bases not matched to a gene; V was cut back by 5 bases and J by 4 bases. CDR3 nucleotides: TGCGCCAGCAGGGAGACAGGGGTAGGCACCGGGGAGCTGTTTTTT. This translates into CASRETGVGTGELFF.

The chain uses TRBV9 and TRBJ2-3; TRBD1 agrees at 8 bases. The CDR3 is 16 amino acids. V trimming: 2 bases; J trimming: 0 bases; junction bases outside the gene matches: 5. The V gene's germline CDR1 is SGDLS and CDR2 YYNGEE. The CDR3 here is CASSVTGQASTDTQYF. CDR3 in DNA: TGTGCCAGCAGCGTTACGGGACAGGCGAGCACAGATACGCAGTATTTT.

V and J are TRBV19 and TRBJ1-1, with D possibly TRBD1 on 5 matching bases. The CDR3 has 16 residues. Trimming left V 1 base short and J 0 bases short, with 12 bases between. CDR1 is LNHDA and CDR2 is SQIVND in the germline V gene (reference sequence). DNA for the CDR3: TGTGCCAGTAGTATAGCGGGGGACCTACTGAACACTGAAGCTTTCTTT. As protein: CASSIAGDLLNTEAFF.